The source of this T cell receptor beta chain is a study of T cells in tumors after PD-1 blockade. Study at large: Prior checkpoint blockade, systemic immunosuppressant use, or anti-cancer therapy within 4 weeks excluded patients. Either cemiplimab 350 mg every 2 weeks or pembrolizumab 200 mg every 3 weeks was given. During anti-PD-1 treatment, some patients continued daily vismodegib 150 mg.

Some clones are missing from TCRdb's copy, which holds only in-frame ones; the method was immunoSEQ multiplex PCR. The sample has 30,000 to 40,000 clones; approximately 78% are singletons. The CDR3 sequence is 13 residues long. CDR1 is LNHDA, CDR2 SQIVND, per germline (reference sequence). V was clipped by 8 bases and J by 4 bases, with 12 bases between them. The genes are TRBV19 and TRBJ1-3; D may be TRBD1 (5 bases). This receptor was taken from a human donor with basal cell carcinoma. The sequencing here drew on PBMCs, taken before anti-PD-1 treatment. The CDR3 region is CASLPGGGNTIYF. Here the CDR3 DNA reads TGTGCCAGTCTCCCCGGGGGAGGAAACACCATATATTTT. The variable domain in full, with the rest retrieved from reference TRBV19 and TRBJ1-3, is DGGITQSPKYLFRKEGQNVTLSCEQNLNHDAMYWYRQDPGQGLRLIYYSQIVNDFQKGDIAEGYSVSREKKESFPLTVTSAQKNPTAFYLCASLPGGGNTIYFGEGSWLTVV.